This T cell receptor beta chain is drawn from a study of T cells after yellow fever vaccination. Study-level points and caveats: In post-booster samples, most primary-vaccination clones reappeared (just under 97% CD4, about 91% CD8). Repertoires obtained by FACS sorting could include abundant clonotypes that entered as contaminants from the bulk population. A minor fraction of clonotypes spanned both CD4 and CD8 compartments.

At least ten counts were recorded for this clonotype. UMIs and a universal primer site were added when TCR cDNA was made by 5'RACE template switching. TCRdb reprocessed the 5' RACE reads via MiXCR and lists one record per CDR3 protein. The top ten clones hold less than 40% of a sample with roughly 56,000 distinct CDR3 sequences, 5.5% to 6% of them seen once. Germline V gene lookup returns CDR1 SGHVS and CDR2 FQNEAQ. The CDR3 has 15 amino acids. Trimming took off 1 base at V and 5 bases at J, with 14 bases between the two ends. The chain has TRBV7-8 and TRBJ2-5, with D perhaps assigned TRBD1 or TRBD2 (6 bases each). This TCR derives from a man in his late teens or twenties who received the YFV17D yellow fever vaccine. This specimen was PBMCs, either bulk or a sorted T-cell subset (CD4+, CD8+, memory, or dextramer-sorted; not recorded which), taken on the day of the yellow fever booster vaccination. The CDR3 loop is CASSLDLGGRETQYF. For the CDR3, the DNA is TGTGCCAGCAGCTTAGACCTCGGGGGCCGCGAGACCCAGTACTTC.